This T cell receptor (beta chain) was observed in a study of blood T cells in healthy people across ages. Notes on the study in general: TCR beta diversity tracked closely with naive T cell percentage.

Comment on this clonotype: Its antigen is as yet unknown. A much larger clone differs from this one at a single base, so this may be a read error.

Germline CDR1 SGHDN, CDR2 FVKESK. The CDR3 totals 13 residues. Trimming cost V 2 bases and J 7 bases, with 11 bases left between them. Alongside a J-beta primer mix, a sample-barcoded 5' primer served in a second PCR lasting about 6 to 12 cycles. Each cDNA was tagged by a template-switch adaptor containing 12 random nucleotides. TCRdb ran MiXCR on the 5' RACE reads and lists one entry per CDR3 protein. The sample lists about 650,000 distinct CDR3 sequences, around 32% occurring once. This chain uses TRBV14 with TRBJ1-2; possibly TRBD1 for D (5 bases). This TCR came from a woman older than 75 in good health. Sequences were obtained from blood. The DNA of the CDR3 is TGTGCCAGCAGCCAAAGTTGGGGCTGTGGCTACACCTTC. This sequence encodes CASSQSWGCGYTF.